The clone carrying this TCR beta chain was picked up a small number of times. One end of the junction varies from germline; a read error may be responsible. The CDR3 length is 11 residues. From germline, CDR1 is MNHEY and CDR2 SMNVEV (reference sequence). TCRdb re-called the RACE reads through MiXCR, storing one row per CDR3 protein. Seen here are a few hundred thousand distinct CDR3 sequences, about 6% observed once, and the top ten hold roughly 5.4%. Time point in this sample: patch test 2, 6 weeks after DPC sensitization. The treatment here: therapeutic diphenylcyclopropenone sensitization with weekly scalp DPC. This sample is drawn from a study of human T cells and chemical hapten exposure.

The input for sequencing was whole blood, taken in connection with sensitization to the hapten diphenylcyclopropenone (DPC). The chain uses TRBV27 and TRBJ2-1; D uncertain. This sequence was found in a woman in her late teens or twenties with alopecia areata. Some clones in this sample may be carry-over from other donors' samples. The CDR3 DNA reads TGTGCCAGCCCCTCCTTCAATGAGCAGTTCTTC. Translation gives CASPSFNEQFF.